The clone carrying this T cell receptor (beta chain) was recorded a few times. What it binds is unknown. The donors were part of the validation cohort, which consisted of more than 90 subjects and was separate from the first cohort of 666 subjects. This entry comes from a study of cytomegalovirus exposure and HLA in healthy donors. The table came from immunoSEQ multiplex PCR; TCRdb's copy has only in-frame clones and leaves some out. The sample consists of 150,000 to 200,000 clones, around four fifths of them appearing once. Findings of the study overall: Most sequenced TCRs were rare (though some public TCRs occurred in many donors). In vitro assays verified that a few CMV-associated chains recognized CMV antigens specifically. Overall, about 160 TCR beta chains were annotated as cytomegalovirus-associated.

Germline V CDR1 and CDR2: SQVTM, ANQGSEA. The CDR3 runs 17 residues. V lost 0 bases and J lost 2; bases outside the gene matches: 9. The source of this sequence is a man aged 25 to 40 in good health and CMV-seropositive. Sequenced sample: PBMCs. This chain joins TRBV29-1 and TRBJ2-3; 9 bases fit TRBD2. The CDR3 is CSVEDWGTSSATDTQYF. CDR3 in DNA: TGCAGCGTTGAAGATTGGGGGACTAGCTCGGCCACAGATACGCAGTATTTT.